The clone carrying this T cell receptor beta chain was recorded a few times. Its antigen remains unidentified. The sample belongs to a study of metastatic and nonmetastatic thyroid tumors. Whole-study context: Repertoire data that came from the blood and tumor or nodule tissue of malignant and benign thyroid patients were compared.

Per the original methods: Across clinicopathological groups, CDR3 differences served as the basis for building a distant-metastasis classifier for papillary thyroid cancer. TCRdb re-processed the PCR reads through MiXCR. TCRdb's processing, not the study's, gives the V and J calls here. The profile shows under 25,000 clones, 27% of them singletons. Study results and caveats: Patients with malignant thyroid tumors reportedly had significantly higher TCR beta diversity than those with benign nodules, in blood and tumor.

Thyroid surgery took place with no prior treatment in any patient. This CDR3 region has 12 residues. V dropped 1 base and J dropped 12; count of bases not matched to a gene: 4. The germline gives CDR1 SNHLY, CDR2 FYNNEI. The receptor was derived from a female donor with papillary thyroid cancer or a benign thyroid nodule (not recorded which). Some clones in this sample may be carry-over from other donors' samples. The V gene is TRBV2, the J gene TRBJ2-3, with TRBD2 matching over 7 bases. Input material: blood. CDR3 in amino acids: CASSEERGSQYF. The CDR3 nucleotides read TGTGCCAGCAGTGAAGAGCGGGGCTCTCAGTATTTT.